This TCR beta chain was sequenced during a study of cytotoxic CD8 clonotypes in ibrutinib-treated CLL. Whole-study context: Patient counts were 11 relapsed/refractory, about 15 treatment-naive and 17 to 18 IGHV unmutated. After median roughly 70 months, roughly 14 stayed in remission, about 12 progressed; responses roughly 25 partial, 2 complete. Regarding the study as a whole: Sustained-remission patients were sampled at different times than progressing patients were. Increased clonality at ibrutinib response gave way to a return toward baseline at progression.

Losses at the gene ends were 1 base for V and 4 bases for J; bases not matched to a gene: 14. Germline V CDR1 and CDR2: SEHNR, FQNEAQ (reference sequence). The CDR3 runs to 18 residues. Data came from immunoSEQ multiplex PCR; TCRdb stores just in-frame clones and leaves some out. The repertoire holds 120,000 to 150,000 clones, with approximately 89% as singletons. Comment on this clone: The antigen is not known.

The J gene is TRBJ2-5, the V gene TRBV7-9, with 8 bases identical to TRBD2. This receptor was identified in a human donor with chronic lymphocytic leukemia. The specimen was PBMCs, collected after 12 months of ibrutinib treatment. The CDR3 spells CASSLGKLSGRGPETQYF. CDR3 nucleotides: TGTGCCAGCAGCTTAGGGAAGCTGAGCGGGAGAGGGCCAGAGACCCAGTACTTC.